Detailed here is one T cell receptor (beta chain). Its antigen is undetermined. This record belongs to a study of a mutant IDH1 vaccine in newly diagnosed glioma. Study summary: There were 62.5% males and approximately 38% females among treated patients, whose mean age was 40.4 years.

Time point defined: baseline, week 1 (first vaccination visit). The treatment was: pre-vaccination baseline after standard-of-care therapy. The assay was immunoSEQ multiplex PCR, and TCRdb's table has in-frame clones only and misses some. Among nearly 15,000 clones listed, 85% to 90% were seen once. General study findings and limits: Induction of immune responses by the vaccine occurred in 85% to 95% of patients.

CDR1 MDHEN and CDR2 SYDVKM come from the germline V gene. The V gene lost 6 bases and the J gene lost 8 bases, with 19 bases spanning the gap. The CDR3 extends over 15 amino acids. Source: PBMCs, taken from a glioma patient treated with radiotherapy, temozolomide or both. This clonotype originated in a woman in her forties with glioma. Some clones in this sample may be carry-over from other donors' samples. The chain has TRBV28 and TRBJ1-4; possible D gene TRBD1, 5 bases. The CDR3 is CASRAGTTFGEKLFF. CDR3 in DNA: TGTGCCAGCAGGGCCGGGACCACCTTTGGGGAAAAACTGTTTTTT. The whole variable domain, remainder taken from reference TRBV28 and TRBJ1-4, is DVKVTQSSRYLVKRTGEKVFLECVQDMDHENMFWYRQDPGLGLRLIYFSYDVKMKEKGDIPEGYSVSREKKERFSLILESASTNQTSMYLCASRAGTTFGEKLFFGSGTQLSVL.